The 8 T cell receptor beta chains listed next were all sequenced from one sample in a study of blood T cell repertoires in COVID-19 (TCRdb year 2020). Libraries were made using the immunoSEQ multiplex PCR assay. TCRdb mirrors the immuneACCESS table, restricted to in-frame sequences. Some clones are absent from its copies; in checked studies, under half trace to an unresolved V gene, and the reason for the others is unknown. This sample has hundreds of thousands of clones in its table, and approximately 90% of those were observed once. Jointly, the top ten make up roughly 8.9% of the sample. Sequencing was performed on PBMCs or T cells enriched from blood (not recorded which). The origin of the receptors is a woman aged 40 to 50 who had recovered from COVID-19.

The chain recombines TRBV11-1 with TRBJ2-1; possibly TRBD2 for D (6 bases). This CDR3 comprises 13 residues. V dropped 0 bases and J dropped 10 bases, with 10 bases sitting between them. CDR1 and CDR2 (germline): SGHAT, FQDESV (reference sequence). The CDR3 loop is CASSLAGGGEQFF. Written as DNA, the CDR3 is TGTGCCAGCAGCTTAGCGGGAGGTGGCGAGCAGTTCTTC.

The gene calls are TRBV5-6 and TRBJ2-1, with D perhaps matching TRBD1 (5 bases). V was clipped by 4 bases and J by 5 bases, with 16 bases between them. Germline V gives CDR1 SGHDT, CDR2 YYEEEE. CDR3 length equals 15 residues. This CDR3 reads CASSGAEKPDNEQFF. Here the CDR3 DNA reads TGTGCCAGCAGCGGGGCCGAGAAACCTGACAATGAGCAGTTCTTC.

This CDR3 is CASSPSLATEQFF. The CDR3 region has the DNA TGTGCCAGCTCACCATCATTAGCGACTGAGCAGTTCTTC. The chain joins TRBV18 to TRBJ2-1, with TRBD2 as a possible D gene (5 bases). The CDR3 totals 13 residues. The V gene lost 2 bases and the J gene lost 9 bases, with 11 bases spanning the gap. Germline CDR1 and CDR2: KGHSH and LQKENI.

J is TRBJ2-5 and V is TRBV5-4, with TRBD1 as a possible D gene (6 bases). The CDR3 runs 16 residues. The V and J ends lost 4 bases and 2 bases respectively, with 18 bases between them. Germline loops: CDR1 SGHNT, CDR2 YYREEE (reference sequence). CDR3 DNA sequence: TGTGCCAGCAGCGTCGCTTGGGGCAGGGGTCAAGAGACCCAGTACTTC. It specifies CASSVAWGRGQETQYF.

For this clone: The sample holds other DNA sequences that translate to the same CDR3. V gene TRBV28 combines with J gene TRBJ2-7; 8 bases line up with TRBD2. J lost 0 bases, V lost 9 bases, and 7 bases had no gene match. The CDR3 length is 14 residues. Looked up from germline, CDR1 is MDHEN and CDR2 is SYDVKM. This chain's CDR3 is CASTSGGSSYEQYF. CDR3 nucleotides: TGTGCCAGTACTAGCGGTGGGAGCTCCTACGAGCAGTACTTC.

J is TRBJ2-7 and V is TRBV7-6; no clear D. The CDR3 contains 14 residues. Trimming removed 5 bases at V and 0 bases at J, with 11 bases between. Germline loops: CDR1 SGHVS, CDR2 FNYEAQ. In DNA form, the CDR3 reads TGTGCCAGCAGCCCAACCGGGTACTCCTACGAGCAGTACTTC. Protein product: CASSPTGYSYEQYF.

The chain recombines TRBV11-2 with TRBJ2-2; a possible D gene is TRBD2 (7 bases). Germline lookup yields CDR1 SGHAT and CDR2 FQNNGV. The CDR3 spans 16 residues. The V end lost 2 bases, the J end lost 0 bases, and 10 bases lay between the germline ends. The CDR3 is CASSLSGGSNTGELFF. The CDR3 DNA reads as TGTGCCAGCAGCTTATCGGGGGGCTCGAACACCGGGGAGCTGTTTTTT. Full variable domain (missing parts from reference TRBV11-2 and TRBJ2-2): EAGVAQSPRYKIIEKRQSVAFWCNPISGHATLYWYQQILGQGPKLLIQFQNNGVVDDSQLPKDRFSAERLKGVDSTLKIQPAKLEDSAVYLCASSLSGGSNTGELFFGEGSRLTVL.

V gene TRBV18 combines with J gene TRBJ1-4; a possible D gene is TRBD1 (6 bases). Germline lookup yields CDR1 KGHSH and CDR2 LQKENI. V was trimmed by 6 bases and J by 10 bases, leaving 21 bases between them. This CDR3 comprises 15 residues. CDR3 amino acids: CASSPDSLLQGKLFF. CDR3 in DNA: TGTGCCAGCTCTCCGGACAGTCTATTGCAGGGAAAACTGTTTTTT.